The T cell receptor (beta chain) described here comes from a study of blood T cell repertoires in COVID-19. The overall study: Spain, Italy and the United States supplied samples that represented acute and convalescent COVID-19. PBMCs, B-cell-depleted T cells, or T cells provided the cDNA or gDNA that made up the material.

Per the original methods: Estimates of nucleated cell counts were drawn from the amplification of reference gene primers. Assay: immunoSEQ multiplex PCR; the TCRdb copy retains only in-frame clones and omits some. V, J and clone size reflect that table, while D and trimming were determined from the DNA. The sample contains 390,000 or so clones, roughly 90% of which appear only once. Germline loops: CDR1 KGHSH, CDR2 LQKENI. Unmatched junction bases numbered 9, after V lost 6 bases and J lost 8 bases. The length of the CDR3 is 14 residues. The V gene is TRBV18, the J gene TRBJ2-1; TRBD1 aligns across 8 bases. This receptor was identified in a woman in her twenties or thirties with COVID-19, enrolled during active disease. What was sequenced was peripheral blood. CDR3 nucleotides: TGTGCCAGCTCCCCAGGGGGCCCTAGGGATGAGCAGTTCTTC. Its translation: CASSPGGPRDEQFF.